This T cell receptor (beta chain) appears in the sequencing data of a study of T cell repertoires in cytomegalovirus infection. Study details: It can be stated that public TCR beta signatures indicated CMV infection as well as a matching HLA type.

Whole-study results and caveats: Across the ex vivo response, the dominant clonotypes were HLA-C-restricted CMV-specific TCR beta clonotypes.

TCRdb re-called the reads through MiXCR, storing one row per CDR3 protein. The sample has 97,000 or so distinct CDR3 sequences, 15% to 20% seen once. CDR1 SGHTA and CDR2 FQGNSA come from the germline V gene. This CDR3 contains 12 residues. The V gene lost 5 bases and the J gene lost 7 bases, with 11 bases spanning the gap. Ten or more counts support this clonotype. Its antigen is still unknown. The rearrangement joins TRBV7-2 to TRBJ1-2; a weak D match, TRBD1 (6 bases). The sample comprised PBMCs. The receptor was isolated from a human donor in good health (CMV status not recorded). Some clones in this sample may be carry-over from other donors' samples. The CDR3 bases are TGTGCCAGCAGCGCTACAGGGAGTGGCTACACCTTC. Protein product: CASSATGSGYTF.